The 20 T cell receptor beta chains below come from one sample, sequenced in a study of T cells in women clearing cervical HPV infection. The assay was immunoSEQ multiplex PCR, and TCRdb's table has in-frame clones only and misses some. This table lists more than 9,500 clones. The sample was blood buffy coat. The receptors were sampled from a woman aged 18 to 75 with a cervical HPV16 infection that either progressed to CIN3+ or cleared (not recorded which).

Comments on this clone: The sequenced fragment ends 3 residues before the CDR3 boundary, so the rest is inferred from the germline J gene. J is TRBJ2-3 and V is TRBV11-3; 7 bases map to TRBD1. The V gene end was trimmed by 1 base and the J gene end by 4 bases; junction bases not matched to a gene: 5. Per germline, CDR1 SGHNT and CDR2 YENEEA. The CDR3 extends over 15 amino acids. The DNA read from the CDR3 is TGTGCCAGCAGCTTAGGAGGGACAGTTGCAGATACG. Translated: CASSLGGTVADT. The CDR3 reads in full as CASSLGGTVADTQYF.

With respect to this clone: The CDR3 extends 3 residues past the end of the read, so its final part is completed from the germline J gene. The J gene is TRBJ2-1, the V gene TRBV7-6; 12 bases are shared with TRBD2. V gave up 2 bases and J gave up 8 bases; unmatched junction bases: 4. CDR1 SGHVS and CDR2 FNYEAQ come from the germline V gene. This CDR3 has 15 amino acids. The CDR3: CASSLRTSGIDEQFF. The part of the CDR3 DNA that was read is TGTGCCAGCAGCTTAAGGACTAGCGGGATTGATGAG.

A note on this clone: Read data end 3 residues before the CDR3 end; the end is taken from the germline J gene. V gene TRBV19 combines with J gene TRBJ1-2; D is ambiguous. V gave up 6 bases and J gave up 2 bases, with 16 bases separating them. The CDR3 has 15 amino acids. CDR1 LNHDA and CDR2 SQIVND come from the germline V gene (reference sequence). The CDR3 sequence: CASSTERGLNYGYTF. The CDR3 bases that were read are TGTGCCAGTAGCACCGAACGGGGTTTAAACTATGGC.

Note on this clone: With the read ending 3 residues before the CDR3 end, the germline J gene is used to fill in that end. The chain combines TRBV30 with TRBJ1-5; D uncertain. The CDR3 has 13 amino acids. The V end was cut by 2 bases, the J end by 4 bases, with 9 bases between. CDR1 and CDR2 from the germline V gene are GTSNPN and SVGIG (reference sequence). The CDR3 reads CAWSIKPNQPQHF. Partial CDR3 DNA: TGTGCCTGGAGTATCAAGCCGAATCAGCCC.

Worth noting for this clone: Read sequence stops 3 residues before the CDR3 end, and the germline J gene provides the missing end. The chain uses TRBV7-2 and TRBJ2-5; TRBD2 aligns across 8 bases. Trimming took 5 bases from V and 5 from J; bases not matched to a gene: 7. The CDR3 is 14 residues long. CDR1 and CDR2 from the germline V gene are SGHTA and FQGNSA. CDR3 residues: CASSPGLVRETQYF. CDR3 DNA (partial): TGTGCCAGCAGCCCGGGACTAGTAAGGGAGACC.

As to this clone: The read is 3 residues too short to cover the CDR3 end, so that end is filled in from the germline J gene. The chain combines TRBV20-1 with TRBJ2-2; 9 bases fit TRBD2. The CDR3 has 19 amino acids. J was trimmed by 3 bases and V by 0 bases; bases with no gene match: 14. CDR1 is DFQATT and CDR2 is SNEGSKA in the germline V gene (reference sequence). The sequenced CDR3 bases are TGCAGTGCTAGAGATATCCGAGAAGCGGGGGGTGGGTACACCGGGGAG. This sequence encodes CSARDIREAGGGYTGE. From start to end, the CDR3 is CSARDIREAGGGYTGELFF.

This clone counts as medium-sized by frequency. The read stops 3 residues short of the end of the CDR3; the missing end is completed from the germline J gene. J is TRBJ1-4 and V is TRBV7-2; D is possibly TRBD1 (6 bases). Per the germline V gene, CDR1 is SGHTA and CDR2 is FQGNSA. This CDR3 is 15 amino acids long. Trimming pared 2 bases from V and 3 bases from J, leaving 10 bases between. The CDR3 loop is CASSLMGHPNEKLFF. Partial CDR3 DNA: TGTGCCAGCAGCTTAATGGGACACCCTAATGAAAAA.

With respect to this clone: The DNA ends 3 residues before the CDR3 does, and the rest of the CDR3 is filled in from the germline J gene. V is TRBV19 and J is TRBJ1-2; tentatively, D is TRBD1 (5 bases). This CDR3 contains 17 residues. Per the germline V gene, CDR1 is LNHDA and CDR2 is SQIVND (reference sequence). Partial CDR3 DNA: TGTGCCAGTAGTAAACGACTAGCGGGGGGGAACACAGATACC. This encodes CASSKRLAGGNTDT. The complete CDR3 protein is CASSKRLAGGNTDTYTF.

As for this clone: The DNA ends 3 residues before the CDR3 does, and the rest of the CDR3 is filled in from the germline J gene. This chain connects TRBV7-7 to TRBJ2-1, with 8 bases matching TRBD2. V lost 4 bases to trimming and J lost 8 bases; unmatched junction nucleotides: 4. Per the germline V gene, CDR1 is SSHAT and CDR2 is FNYEAQ (reference sequence). CDR3 length: 13 residues. The part of the CDR3 DNA that was read is TGTGCCAGCAGCTATTCAGCGGGGGATGAG. Its protein is CASSYSAGDE. The full CDR3 reads CASSYSAGDEQFF. Based on the CDR3 plus reference TRBV7-7 and TRBJ2-1, the full variable domain is GAGVSQSPRYKVTKRGQDVTLRCDPISSHATLYWYQQALGQGPEFLTYFNYEAQPDKSGLPSDRFSAERPEGSISTLTIQRTEQRDSAMYRCASSYSAGDEQFFGPGTRLTVL.

Turning to this clone: The sequence runs out 3 residues before the end of the CDR3; the remainder is reconstructed from the germline J gene. The chain carries TRBV10-1 and TRBJ2-2; TRBD2 aligns across 12 bases. The CDR3 contains 17 residues. CDR1 and CDR2 (germline): WNHNN, SYGVQD (reference sequence). Trimming cost V 4 bases and J 0 bases; bases outside gene matches: 3. CDR3 sequence reads: CASSAGLAGANTGELFF. The CDR3 DNA, read in part, is TGCGCCAGCAGTGCGGGACTAGCGGGTGCGAACACCGGGGAG.

As regards this clone: Read coverage stops 3 residues before the CDR3 terminus; the germline J gene supplies the remainder. V usage is TRBV7-3 and J usage is TRBJ2-3, with D possibly being TRBD2 (5 bases). The CDR3 totals 14 residues. CDR1 and CDR2 from the germline V gene are SGHTA and FQGTGA. Trimming pared 2 bases from V and 2 bases from J, leaving 8 bases between. The part of the CDR3 DNA that was read is TGTGCCAGCAGCTTAGCAGCGGTCACAGATACG. This codes for CASSLAAVTDT. The full CDR3 is CASSLAAVTDTQYF.

To note about this clone: The CDR3 end falls 3 residues outside the read, so it is completed with the germline J gene. V is TRBV20-1 and J is TRBJ2-1; D may match TRBD1 or TRBD2 (5 bases each). The CDR3 runs to 14 residues. Germline CDR1 and CDR2: DFQATT and SNEGSKA (reference sequence). The V end lost 0 bases, the J end lost 7 bases, and 13 bases lay between the germline ends. CDR3 in amino acids: CSARDRGAINEQFF. The covered CDR3 bases are TGCAGTGCTAGAGATCGAGGGGCGATTAATGAG.

Worth noting for this clone: Mismatch with germline at one junction end may stem from a read error. The read terminates 3 residues before the CDR3 end, so the remaining end is supplied by the germline J gene. The chain employs TRBV11-2 and TRBJ2-3; the D is unclear. The CDR3 loop spans 12 amino acids. Germline-derived CDR1 and CDR2 are SGHAT and FQNNGV. The covered CDR3 bases are TGTGCCAGCAGCTGGGCTTCAGAGACG. Protein product: CASSWASET. The full CDR3 protein is CASSWASETQYF. The whole variable domain, filled in from reference TRBV11-2 and TRBJ2-3, reads EAGVAQSPRYKIIEKRQSVAFWCNPISGHATLYWYQQILGQGPKLLIQFQNNGVVDDSQLPKDRFSAERLKGVDSTLKIQPAKLEDSAVYLCASSWASETQYFGPGTRLTVL.

In the case of this clone: The DNA ends 3 residues before the CDR3 does, and the rest of the CDR3 is filled in from the germline J gene. The rearrangement uses TRBV19 and TRBJ2-4; D unclear. From germline, CDR1 is LNHDA and CDR2 SQIVND (reference sequence). This CDR3 spans 13 amino acids. The CDR3 DNA, read in part, is TGTGCCAGTAGTATATCCCCAGGCTCTGGT. It codes for CASSISPGSG. In full, the CDR3 reads CASSISPGSGQYF.

According to its frequency, this clone is medium-sized. An end of the junction differs from the germline gene, which may be a read error. The read ends 3 residues before the CDR3 terminus; that terminus is restored from the germline J gene. This rearrangement joins TRBV7-2 to TRBJ2-3; no firm D call. CDR3 size: 13 residues. CDR1 SGHTA and CDR2 FQGNSA come from the germline V gene. Incomplete CDR3 DNA: TGTGCCAGCAGCTTACAAGGCACGGATACG. Its protein is CASSLQGTDT. Given in full, the CDR3 is CASSLQGTDTQYF.

Regarding this clone: The CDR3 end falls 3 residues outside the read, so it is completed with the germline J gene. V usage is TRBV2 and J usage is TRBJ2-7; perhaps TRBD2 as D (7 bases). Trimming stripped 6 bases from V and 3 bases from J, with 15 bases between. The germline V gene has CDR1 SNHLY and CDR2 FYNNEI. The CDR3 is made up of 14 amino acids. The CDR3 is CASRGLTGFYEQYF. CDR3 bases read: TGTGCCAGCAGGGGACTAACAGGGTTCTACGAG.

In terms of frequency, this clone is medium-sized. Read data end 3 residues before the CDR3 end; the end is taken from the germline J gene. The rearrangement links TRBV20-1 to TRBJ2-3; D is unclear. In germline, CDR1 is DFQATT, CDR2 SNEGSKA (reference sequence). The CDR3 has 12 amino acids. V was clipped by 4 bases and J by 4 bases, with 9 bases between them. Incomplete CDR3 DNA: TGCAGTGCTACTTACCAGGCAGATACG. Amino acid sequence: CSATYQADT. The full CDR3 protein is CSATYQADTQYF.

As to this clone: The observed sequence ends 3 residues before the CDR3 terminus, with the missing tail filled in from the germline J gene. The rearrangement uses TRBV5-4 and TRBJ2-7; the match to TRBD1 covers 7 bases. The CDR3 runs 15 residues. V gave up 0 bases and J gave up 3 bases; unmatched junction bases: 6. Germline V gene lookup returns CDR1 SGHNT and CDR2 YYREEE (reference sequence). CDR3 loop: CASSLEFGTVYEQYF. CDR3 DNA, as far as it was read: TGTGCCAGCAGCTTGGAATTCGGGACAGTCTACGAG.

Concerning this clone itself: The read terminates 3 residues before the CDR3 end, so the remaining end is supplied by the germline J gene. V and J are TRBV12-3 or TRBV12-4 and TRBJ1-6; D gene uncertain. Trimming removed 3 bases at V and 10 bases at J, with 7 bases between. This CDR3 has 12 amino acids. The part of the CDR3 DNA that was read is TGTGCCAGCAGTTTCCGAGGGTCACCC. Amino acid sequence: CASSFRGSP. From start to end, the CDR3 is CASSFRGSPLHF.

Turning to this clone: Read data end 3 residues before the CDR3 end; the end is taken from the germline J gene. The rearrangement links TRBV20-1 to TRBJ1-1, with D possibly matching TRBD1 (6 bases). Germline V gives CDR1 DFQATT, CDR2 SNEGSKA (reference sequence). The CDR3 is made up of 14 amino acids. The V end was cut by 6 bases, the J end by 3 bases, with 17 bases between. The CDR3 loop reads CSARTATSDTEAFF. The CDR3 bases that were read are TGCAGTGCCAGGACAGCTACCTCGGACACTGAA.